This TCR beta chain came from a study of blood T cell repertoires in COVID-19. This CDR3 contains 14 residues. Looked up from germline, CDR1 is KGHSH and CDR2 is LQKENI. V lost 3 bases and J lost 3, with 11 bases in between. TCRdb's table, derived via immunoSEQ multiplex PCR, lists solely in-frame clones and lacks some. The table includes about 320,000 clones, approximately 91% detected once. The sequence came from a woman in her twenties or thirties who had been exposed to COVID-19. The chain is built from TRBV18 and TRBJ1-1; D unclear. Sequencing was performed on PBMCs or T cells enriched from blood (not recorded which). The CDR3 nucleotides read TGTGCCAGCTCACCGCTCGCAGAAGACACTGAAGCTTTCTTT. Amino acid sequence: CASSPLAEDTEAFF.